This TCR beta chain was obtained from a study of identical twins. Study results and caveats: Excess twin sharing in beta out-of-frame sequences was weaker. Donors were not followed over many years; analysis was cross-sectional.

V shed 5 bases and J shed 3 bases, with 11 bases lying between them. The CDR3 sequence is 13 residues long. Germline V gives CDR1 MNHEY, CDR2 SVGEGT. TCRdb passed the 5' RACE reads through MiXCR, listing each CDR3 protein once. The sample has fewer than 350,000 distinct CDR3 sequences, more than 6.5% seen once. This clonotype was detected ten times or more. The antigen is not known. These records were also assigned to another study, of yellow fever vaccine responses in identical twins.

This clonotype was sampled from a woman under 30 in good health. The chain employs TRBV6-2 or TRBV6-3 and TRBJ2-7; weak D call: TRBD1 (6 bases). The sequenced sample was memory (CD45RO+) T cells sorted from blood. The CDR3 spells CASSRTASYEQYF. The CDR3, as DNA: TGTGCCAGCAGTAGGACAGCGAGCTACGAGCAGTACTTC.